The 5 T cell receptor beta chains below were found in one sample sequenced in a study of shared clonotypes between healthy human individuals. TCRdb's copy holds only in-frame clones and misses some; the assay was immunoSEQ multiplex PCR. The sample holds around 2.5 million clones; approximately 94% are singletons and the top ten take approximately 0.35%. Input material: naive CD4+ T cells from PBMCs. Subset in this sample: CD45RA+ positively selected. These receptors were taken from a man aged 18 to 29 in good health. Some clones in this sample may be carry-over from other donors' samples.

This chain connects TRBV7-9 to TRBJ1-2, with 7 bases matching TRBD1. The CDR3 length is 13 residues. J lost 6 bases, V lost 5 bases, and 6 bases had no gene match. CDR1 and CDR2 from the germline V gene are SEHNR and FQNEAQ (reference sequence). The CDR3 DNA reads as TGTGCCAGCAGCGCCGGACAGGTTGATGGCTACACCTTC. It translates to CASSAGQVDGYTF.

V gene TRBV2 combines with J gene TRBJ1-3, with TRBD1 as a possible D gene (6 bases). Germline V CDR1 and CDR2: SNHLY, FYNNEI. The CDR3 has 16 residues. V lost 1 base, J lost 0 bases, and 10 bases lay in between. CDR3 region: CASSEEGGISGNTIYF. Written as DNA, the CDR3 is TGTGCCAGCAGTGAAGAGGGGGGTATCTCTGGAAACACCATATATTTT.

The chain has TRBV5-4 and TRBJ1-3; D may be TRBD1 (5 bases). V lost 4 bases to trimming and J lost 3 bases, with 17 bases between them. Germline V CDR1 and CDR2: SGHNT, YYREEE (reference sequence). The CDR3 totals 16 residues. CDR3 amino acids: CASSPGPRDGGNTIYF. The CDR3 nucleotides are TGTGCCAGCAGCCCGGGACCCAGGGACGGTGGAAACACCATATATTTT. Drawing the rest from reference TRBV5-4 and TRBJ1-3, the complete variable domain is ETGVTQSPTHLIKTRGQQVTLRCSSQSGHNTVSWYQQALGQGPQFIFQYYREEENGRGNFPPRFSGLQFPNYSSELNVNALELDDSALYLCASSPGPRDGGNTIYFGEGSWLTVV.

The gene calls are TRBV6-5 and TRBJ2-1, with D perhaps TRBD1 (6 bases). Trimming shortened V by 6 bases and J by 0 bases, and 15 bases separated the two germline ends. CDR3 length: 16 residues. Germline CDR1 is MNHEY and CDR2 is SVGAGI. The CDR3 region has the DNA TGTGCCAGCAGCTACCGGGACACGAGCTCCTACAATGAGCAGTTCTTC. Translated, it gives CASSYRDTSSYNEQFF.

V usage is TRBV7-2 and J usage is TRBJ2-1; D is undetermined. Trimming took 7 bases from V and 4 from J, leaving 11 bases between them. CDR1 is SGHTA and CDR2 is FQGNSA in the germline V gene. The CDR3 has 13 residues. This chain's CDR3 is CASTTSLYNEQFF. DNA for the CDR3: TGTGCCAGCACCACATCTCTATACAATGAGCAGTTCTTC.